Listed here are 26 T cell receptor beta chains from one sample, sequenced in a study of blood T cell repertoires in COVID-19. Generated by immunoSEQ multiplex PCR, the TCRdb table keeps only in-frame clones and is missing some. The repertoire includes about 93,000 clones, under 90% of them detected once, and roughly 1.5% sits in the top ten. Sequencing input: peripheral blood. The receptors stem from a human donor with active COVID-19. The donor label of this sample is uncertain.

This sequence joins TRBV7-6 and TRBJ1-1, with 7 bases lining up with TRBD1. Germline CDR1 reads SGHVS; CDR2 reads FNYEAQ. The V and J ends lost 2 bases and 0 bases, in that order; junction bases with no gene match: 9. CDR3 size: 17 residues. The CDR3 reads CASSLNWDRALNTEAFF. The CDR3, as DNA: TGTGCCAGCAGCTTAAACTGGGACAGAGCTTTGAACACTGAAGCTTTCTTT.

This chain uses TRBV6-1 with TRBJ2-7; TRBD1 aligns across 9 bases. Germline assignment: CDR1 MNHNS and CDR2 SASEGT. The CDR3 extends over 17 amino acids. V gave up 3 bases and J gave up 4 bases; unmatched junction bases: 13. Here the CDR3 reads CASSDPHTGQGPYEQYF. CDR3 nucleotide sequence: TGTGCCAGCAGTGACCCTCATACGGGACAGGGTCCTTACGAGCAGTACTTC.

The chain joins TRBV10-3 to TRBJ1-5, with TRBD1 matching over 9 bases. Trimming removed 0 bases from V and 4 bases from J; junction bases left unmatched: 13. Germline CDR1 and CDR2: ENHRY and SYGVKD. This CDR3 has 19 residues. The CDR3 DNA reads as TGTGCCATCAGTGAGTCCATATTAGGGACAGGGAAACTAAATCAGCCCCAGCATTTT. The encoded protein is CAISESILGTGKLNQPQHF.

V gene TRBV11-3 combines with J gene TRBJ2-1, with D hard to call. Germline values: CDR1 SGHNT, CDR2 YENEEA. The CDR3 sequence is 12 residues long. Trimming took off 5 bases at V and 8 bases at J, with 10 bases between the two ends. The CDR3 region is CASSHASDEQFF. DNA for the CDR3: TGTGCCAGCAGCCATGCAAGCGATGAGCAGTTCTTC.

The chain has TRBV28 and TRBJ1-2; 10 bases fit TRBD1. The germline gives CDR1 MDHEN, CDR2 SYDVKM. The CDR3 contains 15 residues. The trim removed 5 bases at V and 7 bases at J, leaving 10 bases unmatched. The CDR3 DNA is TGTGCCAGCAGTATCCCCGGGACAGGGGTTGGTGGCTACACCTTC. Amino acids: CASSIPGTGVGGYTF.

The chain employs TRBV6-2 or TRBV6-3 and TRBJ1-6; possibly TRBD1 for D (6 bases). The CDR3 is 18 amino acids. Deletions cut 0 bases from V and 3 bases from J, with 15 bases between. Per the germline V gene, CDR1 is MNHEY and CDR2 is SVGEGT. CDR3 protein: CASSYSRTARNYNSPLHF. The DNA of the CDR3 is TGTGCCAGCAGTTACTCCCGGACAGCAAGAAACTATAATTCACCCCTCCACTTT.

This clone appeared a few times. This chain connects TRBV10-3 to TRBJ1-5; 9 bases are a match to TRBD1. Trimming removed 10 bases from V and 7 bases from J; junction bases left unmatched: 8. Germline V lookup: CDR1 ENHRY, CDR2 SYGVKD. The CDR3 is made up of 13 amino acids. The CDR3 protein is CATTPDRGQPQHF. The CDR3 bases are TGTGCCACTACACCGGACAGGGGACAGCCCCAGCATTTT.

A single count supports this clone. This sequence joins TRBV12-3 or TRBV12-4 and TRBJ1-1, with D uncertain. The CDR3 is 12 residues long. Trimming shortened V by 5 bases and J by 5 bases, and 9 bases separated the two germline ends. CDR3 DNA: TGTGCCAGCAGTCCCCTTTTAACTGAAGCTTTCTTT. This sequence encodes CASSPLLTEAFF.

The rearrangement uses TRBV6-2 or TRBV6-3 and TRBJ1-2, with unresolved D. There are 13 residues in the CDR3. Germline assignment: CDR1 MNHEY and CDR2 SVGEGT. The V gene lost 5 bases and the J gene lost 2 bases, with 9 bases spanning the gap. The CDR3 sequence is CASSRLGNYGYTF. The CDR3 coding sequence is TGTGCCAGCAGTCGCCTTGGCAACTATGGCTACACCTTC.

The chain employs TRBV5-4 and TRBJ2-3; the match to TRBD2 covers 12 bases. The CDR3 has 15 residues. Germline lookup yields CDR1 SGHNT and CDR2 YYREEE (reference sequence). V gave up 3 bases and J gave up 2 bases; unmatched junction bases: 1. CDR3 coding DNA: TGTGCCAGCAGCTGGACTAGCGGGGCCACAGATACGCAGTATTTT. As protein: CASSWTSGATDTQYF.

V usage is TRBV6-2 or TRBV6-3 and J usage is TRBJ2-1; 7 bases map to TRBD2. V was clipped by 2 bases and J by 5 bases; unmatched bases: 6. From germline, CDR1 is MNHEY and CDR2 SVGEGT. There are 15 residues in the CDR3. CDR3 region: CASSYSAGVHNEQFF. The CDR3 nucleotides read TGTGCCAGCAGTTACAGCGCGGGGGTGCACAATGAGCAGTTCTTC.

The V and J genes are TRBV5-6 and TRBJ2-2, with 15 bases lining up with TRBD2. Germline lookup yields CDR1 SGHDT and CDR2 YYEEEE. Trimming took 3 bases from V and 1 from J; bases not matched to a gene: 4. The CDR3 extends over 18 amino acids. Here the CDR3 DNA reads TGTGCCAGCAGCTATCCGGGACTAGCGGGGGGGAACACCGGGGAGCTGTTTTTT. Protein sequence: CASSYPGLAGGNTGELFF.

This clone was picked up one time. The chain uses TRBV23-1 and TRBJ2-5; 7 nucleotides match TRBD2. TRBV23-1 is recorded as an ORF, its role being uncertain. This CDR3 spans 16 amino acids. Trimming took 6 bases from V and 5 from J; bases not matched to a gene: 15. CDR3 coding DNA: TGCGCCAGCAGCCGTAAGCGGGGTCTGCGCGTGGAGACCCAGTACTTC. Translated, it gives CASSRKRGLRVETQYF.

The chain links TRBV12-3 or TRBV12-4 to TRBJ1-1; D remains ambiguous. There are 12 residues in the CDR3. V shed 3 bases and J shed 1 base, with 3 bases lying between them. The CDR3 region is CASSFRNTEAFF. CDR3 DNA: TGTGCCAGCAGTTTCAGGAACACTGAAGCTTTCTTT.

CDR3 DNA: TGTGCCAGCAGTTACCTCCGTATAACTAACTATGGCTACACCTTC. The encoded protein is CASSYLRITNYGYTF. The chain has TRBV6-5 and TRBJ1-2, with D unresolved. The germline gives CDR1 MNHEY, CDR2 SVGAGI. Trimming pared 2 bases from V and 0 bases from J, leaving 10 bases between. The CDR3 has 15 residues.

V is TRBV7-8 and J is TRBJ2-3, with D uncertain. This CDR3 is built from 14 residues. V dropped 0 bases and J dropped 2 bases, with 6 bases sitting between them. Germline V gene lookup returns CDR1 SGHVS and CDR2 FQNEAQ. CDR3 DNA: TGTGCCAGCAGCTTAGCGGCCCCCACAGATACGCAGTATTTT. Its translation: CASSLAAPTDTQYF.

The sample holds a few counts of this clone. The chain uses TRBV7-9 and TRBJ1-3; no definite D call. The CDR3 extends over 17 amino acids. V was cut by 4 bases and J by 0 bases, with 16 bases left in between. Germline CDR1 and CDR2: SEHNR and FQNEAQ (reference sequence). CDR3 amino acids: CASSSPLDGGSGNTIYF. The CDR3 DNA reads as TGTGCCAGCAGCTCCCCTCTTGATGGCGGCTCTGGAAACACCATATATTTT.

The V and J genes are TRBV11-2 and TRBJ1-2; D is ambiguous. Trimming removed 0 bases from V and 7 bases from J, with 12 bases in between. This CDR3 spans 14 amino acids. Germline V gene lookup returns CDR1 SGHAT and CDR2 FQNNGV. CDR3 DNA: TGTGCCAGCAGCTTAGATCCAGTGGCAGTTGGCTACACCTTC. As protein: CASSLDPVAVGYTF.

This chain uses TRBV6-5 with TRBJ1-2; D gene unclear. V lost 4 bases and J 0 bases, leaving 12 bases between the germline ends. This CDR3 has 15 residues. Germline loops: CDR1 MNHEY, CDR2 SVGAGI. CDR3 region: CASSLDPGSNYGYTF. The CDR3 DNA reads TGTGCCAGCAGTTTAGATCCAGGATCTAACTATGGCTACACCTTC.

This rearrangement joins TRBV6-5 to TRBJ1-2; 7 positions agree with TRBD1. The CDR3 runs 14 residues. In germline, CDR1 is MNHEY, CDR2 SVGAGI. Losses at the gene ends were 7 bases for V and 6 bases for J; bases not matched to a gene: 11. CDR3 bases: TGTGCCAGCAATAGGGACAGCGGACGGGATGGCTACACCTTC. Its translation: CASNRDSGRDGYTF.

This chain joins TRBV10-3 and TRBJ1-1; D is possibly TRBD1 (5 bases). Germline V gene lookup returns CDR1 ENHRY and CDR2 SYGVKD. The CDR3 runs 12 residues. With 5 bases removed from V and 8 bases from J, the gap between germline ends came to 12 bases. CDR3 amino acids: CAISPGRTEAFF. CDR3 nucleotide sequence: TGTGCCATCAGTCCAGGGAGGACCGAAGCTTTCTTT.

The rearrangement links TRBV19 to TRBJ2-1, with TRBD1 matching 8 bases. Germline V gene data show CDR1 as LNHDA and CDR2 as SQIVND (reference sequence). The CDR3 runs to 14 residues. The V segment lost 6 bases and the J segment 2 bases; nucleotides outside the gene matches: 3. The chain's CDR3 is CASSQGAAYNEQFF. The CDR3 DNA reads TGTGCCAGTAGCCAGGGGGCGGCCTACAATGAGCAGTTCTTC.

The J gene is TRBJ2-1, the V gene TRBV9; 8 bases are shared with TRBD2. Trimming cost V 2 bases and J 7 bases; bases outside gene matches: 5. The CDR3 has 14 amino acids. Germline-derived CDR1 and CDR2 are SGDLS and YYNGEE. The CDR3 here is CASSVSGEGNEQFF. CDR3 sequence (DNA): TGTGCCAGCAGCGTTAGCGGGGAGGGGAATGAGCAGTTCTTC.

V is TRBV6-5 and J is TRBJ2-3; 7 bases match TRBD2. Per the germline V gene, CDR1 is MNHEY and CDR2 is SVGAGI. After removal of 1 base from V and 4 bases from J, the junction contained 2 bases not matched to a gene. The CDR3 has 14 residues. The DNA for the CDR3 is TGTGCCAGCAGTTACTGGGGGGGGGCAGATACGCAGTATTTT. Its translation is CASSYWGGADTQYF.

V usage is TRBV7-9 and J usage is TRBJ1-5; 8 bases align to TRBD1. J lost 5 bases, V lost 5 bases, and 14 bases had no gene match. From germline, CDR1 is SEHNR and CDR2 FQNEAQ (reference sequence). CDR3 length equals 17 residues. Here the CDR3 DNA reads TGTGCCAGCAGCCTGGGGCAGGCTCAGGGGGCGGATCAGCCCCAGCATTTT. It translates to CASSLGQAQGADQPQHF.

Only one count was recorded for this clone. The chain is built from TRBV7-9 and TRBJ2-2; tentative D call: TRBD1 (7 bases). The ends were cut back, 4 bases at V and 5 bases at J, with 11 bases in the middle. The CDR3 totals 14 residues. From germline, CDR1 is SEHNR and CDR2 FQNEAQ (reference sequence). The CDR3 nucleotides read TGTGCCAGCAGCTCGACAGGGAGGACCGGGGAGCTGTTTTTT. It codes for CASSSTGRTGELFF.